The T cell receptor (beta chain) described here comes from a study of blood T cell repertoires in COVID-19. This clone came up a few times. In the authors' methods: From reference gene primer amplification, estimates of nucleated cell counts were derived. Clones were sequenced by immunoSEQ multiplex PCR, and TCRdb holds only the in-frame ones, with some missing. D and trimming were read from the DNA, whereas the V and J calls and clone size are those reported in that table. The table lists about 160,000 clones, 90% to 95% of them singletons. Germline CDR1 is GTSNPN and CDR2 is SVGIG (reference sequence). The CDR3 totals 14 residues. Between the trimmed V and J ends, which lost 2 bases and 6 bases, there was a span of 17 bases.

This chain uses TRBV30 with TRBJ2-7, with a possible D match to TRBD1 (6 bases). This sequence was found in a woman in her 50s with acute or convalescent COVID-19. The sequencing input was peripheral blood. The CDR3 spells CAWSWDMLGSEQYF. The CDR3 DNA follows: TGTGCCTGGAGTTGGGACATGCTGGGTTCCGAGCAGTACTTC.